The 9 T cell receptor beta chains in this list originate from one sample, sequenced in a study of shared clonotypes between healthy human individuals. Assay: immunoSEQ multiplex PCR; the TCRdb copy retains only in-frame clones and omits some. The profile shows roughly 760,000 clones, approximately 79% of them singletons. The sample comprised memory CD4+ T cells sorted from blood. Specified subset: CD45RA-negative fraction. The receptor source for this set is a woman aged 30 to 39 in good health.

The rearrangement links TRBV28 to TRBJ1-2; D remains unclear. CDR3 size: 13 residues. The ends were cut back, 5 bases at V and 8 bases at J, with 15 bases in the middle. Germline CDR1 is MDHEN and CDR2 is SYDVKM. DNA of the CDR3: TGTGCCAGCAGTGCGGGATTTCAAGGGGGCTACACCTTC. Translated, it gives CASSAGFQGGYTF.

V and J are TRBV7-9 and TRBJ2-2; D gene uncertain. Germline assignment: CDR1 SEHNR and CDR2 FQNEAQ (reference sequence). The ends were cut back, 1 base at V and 6 bases at J, with 6 bases in the middle. The CDR3 contains 13 residues. CDR3 in DNA: TGTGCCAGCAGCTTAGAGGTGGCCGGGGAGCTGTTTTTT. This translates into CASSLEVAGELFF.

The chain links TRBV6-1 to TRBJ2-2, with 12 bases that match TRBD1. Germline lookup yields CDR1 MNHNS and CDR2 SASEGT. The CDR3 covers 19 residues. J lost 4 bases, V lost 6 bases, and 15 bases had no gene match. The CDR3 loop reads CASREPGQGASGGTGELFF. The CDR3 DNA follows: TGTGCCAGCAGAGAACCGGGACAGGGGGCCAGCGGGGGCACCGGGGAGCTGTTTTTT.

The chain has TRBV5-1 and TRBJ2-2; D is undetermined. This CDR3 has 14 amino acids. Trimming shortened V by 0 bases and J by 0 bases, and 3 bases separated the two germline ends. The germline V gene encodes CDR1 SGHRS and CDR2 YFSETQ. CDR3 bases: TGCGCCAGCAGCTTGGGCGCGAACACCGGGGAGCTGTTTTTT. It specifies CASSLGANTGELFF.

Turning to this clone: This CDR3 is also generated by other DNA sequences in the sample. The V gene is TRBV5-1, the J gene TRBJ2-2; either TRBD1 or TRBD2 may supply D (5 bases each). The CDR3 runs to 14 residues. V lost 2 bases and J lost 4, with 9 bases in between. Germline loops: CDR1 SGHRS, CDR2 YFSETQ. The CDR3 DNA reads as TGCGCCAGCAGCTTAGGGACCTCCACCGGGGAGCTGTTTTTT. Residues: CASSLGTSTGELFF.

This clone showed up just a few times. The rearrangement uses TRBV5-5 and TRBJ1-1; D gene unclear. The CDR3 contains 16 residues. Germline V gene data show CDR1 as SGHKS and CDR2 as YYEKEE (reference sequence). Trimming took off 0 bases at V and 0 bases at J, with 12 bases between the two ends. DNA of the CDR3: TGTGCCAGCAGCTTGGAGCTCGCAAGGTTGAACACTGAAGCTTTCTTT. Translation: CASSLELARLNTEAFF.

V and J are TRBV5-1 and TRBJ2-1; TRBD2 matches at 7 bases. The germline gives CDR1 SGHRS, CDR2 YFSETQ. Unmatched junction bases numbered 9, after V lost 3 bases and J lost 3 bases. CDR3 length equals 16 residues. The CDR3 nucleotides read TGCGCCAGCAGCTCCCGGGGGGTAGCGGTCTACAATGAGCAGTTCTTC. Its protein is CASSSRGVAVYNEQFF.

The chain has TRBV6-9 and TRBJ2-1; a weak D match, TRBD1 (6 bases). This CDR3 has 15 residues. With 4 bases removed from V and 6 bases from J, the gap between germline ends came to 16 bases. CDR1 and CDR2 (germline): MNHGY, SVAAGI. CDR3 in amino acids: CASSSQKGVSNEQFF. As DNA, the CDR3 is TGTGCCAGCAGTTCGCAGAAGGGGGTATCCAATGAGCAGTTCTTC.

The chain joins TRBV30 to TRBJ2-5; D remains ambiguous. The DNA end is a closer match to TRBJ2-7, so the J assignment may be wrong. Germline V gives CDR1 GTSNPN, CDR2 SVGIG (reference sequence). CDR3 length: 12 amino acids. CDR3 sequence reads: CAWSGSTDEQYF. In DNA, the CDR3 is TGTGCCTGGAGTGGGAGTACGGACGAGCAGTACTTC.